Each of the 7 T cell receptor beta chains below was sequenced from the same sample in a study of Graves' ophthalmopathy and Graves' hyperthyroidism. Amplified material comprised TCR beta CDR3 regions derived from RNA transcripts. RT-PCR with HTBI primers came first, then second-round multiplex PCR. One entry per CDR3 protein results from TCRdb running MiXCR on the multiplex PCR reads. The sample has 350,000 to 400,000 distinct CDR3 sequences, 15% to 20% seen once. Input material: peripheral blood. These receptors were taken from a woman under 30 with Graves' ophthalmopathy.

This clonotype was recorded once. This chain joins TRBV7-3 and TRBJ2-2, with 10 nucleotides matching TRBD2. Trimming at V came to 5 bases and at J to 3 bases, leaving 3 bases not matched to a gene. This CDR3 is 15 amino acids long. Germline V gene lookup returns CDR1 SGHTA and CDR2 FQGTGA. In DNA, the CDR3 is TGTGCCAGCAGCCCTCTAGCGGGAGACACCGGGGAGCTGTTTTTT. Translation gives CASSPLAGDTGELFF.

V is TRBV6-5 and J is TRBJ1-1; D remains ambiguous. V lost 0 bases and J 1 base, leaving 9 bases between the germline ends. In germline, CDR1 is MNHEY, CDR2 SVGAGI. This CDR3 is built from 15 residues. The CDR3 here is CASSYSGRRNTEAFF. The CDR3 DNA reads as TGTGCCAGCAGTTACTCTGGACGGCGGAACACTGAAGCTTTCTTT.

This clonotype was picked up many times. The V and J genes are TRBV7-2 and TRBJ1-1, with D possibly matching TRBD1 (5 bases). Germline CDR1 reads SGHTA; CDR2 reads FQGNSA. CDR3 length: 14 residues. The V end lost 2 bases, the J end lost 1 base, and 8 bases lay between the germline ends. The CDR3 loop reads CASSLWRGNTEAFF. The CDR3 DNA reads as TGTGCCAGCAGCTTATGGAGGGGGAACACTGAAGCTTTCTTT. The full variable domain, with the rest looked up from reference TRBV7-2 and TRBJ1-1, is GAGVSQSPSNKVTEKGKDVELRCDPISGHTALYWYRQSLGQGLEFLIYFQGNSAPDKSGLPSDRFSAERTGGSVSTLTIQRTQQEDSAVYLCASSLWRGNTEAFFGQGTRLTVV.

This clonotype was found many times. The chain employs TRBV19 and TRBJ2-4; maybe TRBD1 (5 bases). The CDR3 spans 13 residues. Germline-derived CDR1 and CDR2 are LNHDA and SQIVND (reference sequence). V was shortened by 6 bases and J by 7 bases, with 13 bases between the two germline ends. The CDR3 here is CASSERTYNIQYF. In DNA form, the CDR3 reads TGTGCCAGTAGCGAAAGGACATACAACATTCAGTACTTC.

The CDR3 DNA sequence: TGTGCCAGCAGTCGAAGCGGGGGTAGATACGAGCAGTACTTC. It specifies CASSRSGGRYEQYF. The chain recombines TRBV6-1 with TRBJ2-7, with 8 bases fitting TRBD2. The V segment lost 5 bases and the J segment 4 bases; nucleotides outside the gene matches: 7. The germline V gene has CDR1 MNHNS and CDR2 SASEGT. CDR3 length equals 14 residues.

This rearrangement joins TRBV20-1 to TRBJ2-7; 10 bases line up with TRBD2. This CDR3 spans 12 amino acids. V gave up 7 bases and J gave up 1 base; unmatched junction bases: 1. The V gene's germline CDR1 is DFQATT and CDR2 SNEGSKA (reference sequence). CDR3: CSGTSGSYEQYF. The CDR3 DNA sequence: TGCAGTGGGACTAGCGGTTCCTACGAGCAGTACTTC.

This clonotype was recorded at least ten times. The V gene is TRBV9, the J gene TRBJ1-2; D is ambiguous. The CDR3 is 14 residues long. Germline loops: CDR1 SGDLS, CDR2 YYNGEE. V lost 4 bases and J 5 bases, leaving 15 bases between the germline ends. The CDR3 DNA reads as TGTGCCAGCAGCCCCGCGCCAGTTGGGTATGGCTACACCTTC. Its protein is CASSPAPVGYGYTF.